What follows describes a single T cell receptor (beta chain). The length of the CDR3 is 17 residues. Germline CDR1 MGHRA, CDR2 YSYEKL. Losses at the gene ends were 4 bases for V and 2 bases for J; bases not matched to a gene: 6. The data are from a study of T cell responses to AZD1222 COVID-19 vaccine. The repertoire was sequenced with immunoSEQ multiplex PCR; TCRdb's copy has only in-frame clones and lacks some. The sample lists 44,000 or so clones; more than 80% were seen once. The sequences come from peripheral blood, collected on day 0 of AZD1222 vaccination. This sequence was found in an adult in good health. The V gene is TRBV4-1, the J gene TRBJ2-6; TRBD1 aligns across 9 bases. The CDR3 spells CASSRGDRGTGANVLTF. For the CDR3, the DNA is TGCGCCAGCAGCCGCGGAGACAGGGGGACTGGGGCCAACGTCCTGACTTTC.